Following are 19 T cell receptor beta chains from one sample sequenced in a study of T-cell reconstitution after alpha-beta-depleted transplantation in children (dated by TCRdb to about 2016). The library was generated by PCR. Sequencing was carried out with an Illumina HiSeq 2500. TCR libraries were prepared with molecular barcoding, using unique molecular identifiers to normalize TCRbeta repertoire quantification. TCRdb applied fastp at Q25 and MiXCR to the public reads, then kept only in-frame beta chains. Rows with one shared CDR3 protein collapse into an entry with the most common genes and DNA. The sample table holds about 980,000 distinct CDR3 sequences, of which about 31% were seen once. Jointly, the top ten make up more than 25% of the sample. This specimen's treatment or condition label, interpreted: allogeneic hematopoietic cell transplantation with graft depleted of TCRalphabeta T cells and CD19 B cells.

Sample: PBMCs, mostly from graft donor cells, taken 360 days after TCRalphabeta/CD19-depleted stem cell transplant. The receptors originated from a boy under three years old who had a stem cell transplant for SCID, so the T cells may come from the graft donor.

This clonotype was picked up a small number of times. This chain links TRBV7-9 with TRBJ2-3; 7 positions agree with TRBD1. CDR1 and CDR2 from the germline V gene are SEHNR and FQNEAQ (reference sequence). V lost 1 base and J lost 2; bases outside the gene matches: 9. The CDR3 totals 17 residues. The chain's CDR3 is CASSLGRGQEITDTQYF. CDR3 DNA: TGTGCCAGCAGCTTAGGGAGAGGACAGGAGATCACAGATACGCAGTATTTT.

V usage is TRBV6-2 or TRBV6-3 and J usage is TRBJ2-5; TRBD1 is a possible D gene (5 bases). The CDR3 covers 13 residues. The V end lost 5 bases, the J end lost 2 bases, and 9 bases lay between the germline ends. Germline CDR1 reads MNHEY; CDR2 reads SVGEGT. In DNA form, the CDR3 reads TGTGCCAGCAGTCGGAGACAGCAAGAGACCCAGTACTTC. This encodes CASSRRQQETQYF.

This clonotype was seen only a few times. The V and J genes are TRBV7-2 and TRBJ2-7, with 9 bases fitting TRBD1. V gave up 5 bases and J gave up 2 bases; unmatched junction bases: 10. There are 16 residues in the CDR3. Germline V gives CDR1 SGHTA, CDR2 FQGNSA. CDR3 bases: TGTGCCAGCAGCGCCGGGACAGGGAATGTAGCCTACGAGCAGTACTTC. It is translated as CASSAGTGNVAYEQYF.

The CDR3 spells CASSPMEENSGNTIYF. Here the CDR3 DNA reads TGTGCCAGCTCACCAATGGAGGAGAACTCTGGAAACACCATATATTTT. The chain joins TRBV18 to TRBJ1-3, with D unresolved. In germline, CDR1 is KGHSH, CDR2 LQKENI. The CDR3 has 16 amino acids. Trimming left V 2 bases short and J 0 bases short, with 11 bases between. Using reference TRBV18 and TRBJ1-3 for the parts outside the CDR3, the full variable domain is NAGVMQNPRHLVRRRGQEARLRCSPMKGHSHVYWYRQLPEEGLKFMVYLQKENIIDESGMPKERFSAEFPKEGPSILRIQQVVRGDSAAYFCASSPMEENSGNTIYFGEGSWLTVV.

The rearrangement joins TRBV11-1 to TRBJ2-3; 9 bases are shared with TRBD2. Per germline, CDR1 SGHAT and CDR2 FQDESV (reference sequence). The CDR3 sequence is 15 residues long. The ends lost 7 bases at V and 6 bases at J; junction bases unmatched: 11. The CDR3 protein is CASTLTSGTRDTQYF. The CDR3, as DNA: TGTGCCAGCACCCTGACTAGCGGCACCCGGGATACGCAGTATTTT. The whole variable domain, filled in from reference TRBV11-1 and TRBJ2-3, reads EAEVAQSPRYKITEKSQAVAFWCDPISGHATLYWYRQILGQGPELLVQFQDESVVDDSQLPKDRFSAERLKGVDSTLKIQPAELGDSAMYLCASTLTSGTRDTQYFGPGTRLTVL.

The J gene is TRBJ1-3, the V gene TRBV6-5; no firm D call. This CDR3 region has 16 residues. The V and J ends lost 0 bases and 1 base respectively, with 10 bases between them. CDR1 and CDR2 (germline): MNHEY, SVGAGI. The CDR3 protein is CASSYSADLSGNTIYF. The CDR3 bases are TGTGCCAGCAGTTACTCGGCAGATCTATCTGGAAACACCATATATTTT.

This clonotype was seen a handful of times. The chain carries TRBV7-9 and TRBJ2-4, with a tentative D call TRBD2 (5 bases). The V end lost 1 base, the J end lost 4 bases, and 8 bases lay between the germline ends. Germline V gene data show CDR1 as SEHNR and CDR2 as FQNEAQ (reference sequence). CDR3 length equals 14 residues. In DNA form, the CDR3 reads TGTGCCAGCAGCTTAGGTTCGGGGAAAAACATTCAGTACTTC. Its translation: CASSLGSGKNIQYF.

This clonotype was found a few times. The chain has TRBV5-1 and TRBJ2-1; TRBD1 or TRBD2 may be the D gene (5 bases each). CDR3 length: 14 amino acids. The germline gives CDR1 SGHRS, CDR2 YFSETQ. V shed 4 bases and J shed 6 bases, with 14 bases lying between them. In DNA form, the CDR3 reads TGCGCCAGCAGCCTCAGGACTCAGGGCAATGAGCAGTTCTTC. Amino acids: CASSLRTQGNEQFF.

This clonotype came up a few times. CDR3: CASSLGWVSLHF. CDR3 sequence (DNA): TGTGCCAGCAGCTTGGGATGGGTGTCCCTCCACTTT. The chain combines TRBV7-2 with TRBJ1-6; D gene ambiguous. CDR1 SGHTA and CDR2 FQGNSA come from the germline V gene. V gave up 3 bases and J gave up 14 bases, with 11 bases separating them. The CDR3 sequence is 12 residues long.

Worth noting for this clonotype: The junction departs from germline at one end; a sequencing error may be responsible. J is TRBJ1-4 and V is TRBV7-8, with D perhaps TRBD1 (6 bases). This CDR3 contains 14 residues. Germline CDR1 is SGHVS and CDR2 is FQNEAQ. In DNA form, the CDR3 reads TGTGCCAGCAGCGAAGGACAGAGGGGTGAAAAAGTGTTTTTT. Amino acids: CASSEGQRGEKVFF.

The rearrangement links TRBV20-1 to TRBJ2-7, with D possibly matching TRBD2 (7 bases). Looked up from germline, CDR1 is DFQATT and CDR2 is SNEGSKA (reference sequence). The V gene lost 5 bases and the J gene lost 3 bases, with 17 bases spanning the gap. The CDR3 is 14 residues long. DNA of the CDR3: TGCAGTGCTTGTCTGGGGGGGGCTCTCTACGAGCAGTACTTC. It codes for CSACLGGALYEQYF.

The chain is built from TRBV20-1 and TRBJ1-5; D remains ambiguous. The V and J ends lost 3 bases and 5 bases respectively, with 14 bases between them. CDR1 DFQATT and CDR2 SNEGSKA come from the germline V gene (reference sequence). The CDR3 has 14 amino acids. The CDR3 spells CSARPSGRDQPQHF. For the CDR3, the DNA is TGCAGTGCTAGGCCCTCTGGGAGGGATCAGCCCCAGCATTTT.

V and J are TRBV4-1 and TRBJ2-3; TRBD2 aligns across 7 bases. This CDR3 is built from 17 residues. The junction had 13 bases not matched to a gene; V was cut back by 4 bases and J by 3 bases. Germline V gene sequence: CDR1 MGHRA, CDR2 YSYEKL. The CDR3 bases are TGCGCCAGCAGCCCCGGGGACGGGAGGTCAGTGACAGATACGCAGTATTTT. Its protein is CASSPGDGRSVTDTQYF.

This clonotype has ten or more counts. V usage is TRBV6-5 and J usage is TRBJ1-3; 7 bases align to TRBD1. In germline, CDR1 is MNHEY, CDR2 SVGAGI. This CDR3 is built from 16 residues. V lost 2 bases to trimming and J lost 2 bases; unmatched junction nucleotides: 6. CDR3 region: CASSYTLTGPGNTIYF. The DNA for the CDR3 is TGTGCCAGCAGTTACACCCTGACAGGGCCTGGAAACACCATATATTTT.

This clonotype was observed a handful of times. V usage is TRBV6-5 and J usage is TRBJ2-1, with no clear D. The CDR3 covers 14 residues. Trimming left V 2 bases short and J 4 bases short, with 9 bases between. The germline V gene has CDR1 MNHEY and CDR2 SVGAGI. The CDR3 is CASSYQAGYNEQFF. Written as DNA, the CDR3 is TGTGCCAGCAGTTACCAGGCAGGATACAATGAGCAGTTCTTC.

This sequence joins TRBV9 and TRBJ2-1, with D perhaps TRBD2 (5 bases). The CDR3 is 15 residues long. Germline loops: CDR1 SGDLS, CDR2 YYNGEE. V was pared by 1 base and J by 6 bases, with 14 bases between. Here the CDR3 reads CASSVRGEQGNEQFF. The CDR3 bases are TGTGCCAGCAGCGTACGGGGAGAGCAAGGCAATGAGCAGTTCTTC.

The chain recombines TRBV20-1 with TRBJ2-1, with D perhaps matching TRBD1 or TRBD2 (5 bases each). The CDR3 has 16 amino acids. Per the germline V gene, CDR1 is DFQATT and CDR2 is SNEGSKA (reference sequence). V dropped 2 bases and J dropped 2 bases, with 16 bases sitting between them. This chain's CDR3 is CSARSTLVGAYNEQFF. The CDR3 nucleotides read TGCAGTGCTAGATCTACCCTCGTGGGGGCCTACAATGAGCAGTTCTTC.

This chain uses TRBV28 with TRBJ2-7; 9 nucleotides align to TRBD1. CDR1 and CDR2 from the germline V gene are MDHEN and SYDVKM. The CDR3 totals 15 residues. V gave up 6 bases and J gave up 5 bases; unmatched junction bases: 11. CDR3 DNA: TGTGCCAGCAGACCCCGGGACAGGGTGGGCCACGAGCAGTACTTC. Protein sequence: CASRPRDRVGHEQYF.

This rearrangement joins TRBV15 to TRBJ2-1; D is possibly TRBD1 (5 bases). The CDR3 consists of 16 residues. The V gene's germline CDR1 is LNHNV and CDR2 YYDKDF (reference sequence). The germline V and J ends were trimmed by 2 bases and 4 bases, with 15 bases remaining between them. CDR3 DNA sequence: TGTGCCACCAGCAGACCAAAGGGGCCGGAATACAATGAGCAGTTCTTC. Its protein is CATSRPKGPEYNEQFF.